Detailed here is one T cell receptor beta chain. Its cognate antigen is unknown. The data originate from a study of beta chain features in type 1 diabetes. cDNA synthesis used the whole RNA isolate, giving expressed TCRB sequences. Profiling relied on immunoSEQ multiplex PCR, and the TCRdb table lists in-frame clones only, not all of them. Of some 48,000 clones listed, about 48% are singletons. V gave up 0 bases and J gave up 1 base; unmatched junction bases: 4. CDR1 is MGHRA and CDR2 is YSYEKL in the germline V gene. CDR3 length: 16 amino acids. General study points: TCRB CDR3 length was moderately but significantly reduced in all four CD4+ subsets of Type 1 diabetes patients. Researchers could not determine here whether HLA type influences TCRB rearrangement.

Material for sequencing was stem cell memory CD4+ T cells from blood. The chain employs TRBV4-1 and TRBJ2-5, with 8 bases identical to TRBD2. The source is a man aged 30 to 39 with type 1 diabetes. The CDR3 DNA sequence: TGCGCCAGCAGCCAAGACCCTACTAGCGGCCAAGAGACCCAGTACTTC. Translating it yields CASSQDPTSGQETQYF.